This is a list of T cell receptor beta chains from one sample in a study of T cell responses to AZD1222 COVID-19 vaccine. Generated by immunoSEQ multiplex PCR, the TCRdb table keeps only in-frame clones and is missing some. Of roughly 180,000 clones in the sample, roughly 92% were seen once. The sample in question was peripheral blood, obtained 28 days after the second AZD1222 dose. Every receptor here comes from an adult who received the AZD1222 COVID-19 vaccine. CDR3s include the opening cysteine and the closing phenylalanine or tryptophan. D genes are given only for firm matches. Part of the rows lack a size; the others show once, few, many or a class for expanded clones.

j_gene	d_gene	v_gene	abundance	CDR3aa	CDR3nt
TRBJ1-6	-	TRBV2	-	CASEQNVNSPLHF	TGTGCCAGCGAACAGAATGTTAATTCACCCCTCCACTTT
TRBJ2-2	-	TRBV7-3	-	CASSRSGNTGELFF	TGTGCCAGCAGTCGTAGCGGGAACACCGGGGAGCTGTTTTTT
TRBJ1-2	-	TRBV28	-	CASSLTEGGYGYTF	TGTGCCAGCAGCCTTACAGAGGGCGGCTATGGCTACACCTTC
TRBJ2-3	-	TRBV5-1	-	CASSGGRGQDTQYF	TGCGCCAGCAGTGGCGGCCGGGGGCAAGATACGCAGTATTTT
TRBJ2-1	-	TRBV3-1/TRBV3-2	-	CASSRRGAGDEQFF	TGTGCCAGCAGCCGGAGGGGGGCGGGTGATGAGCAGTTCTTC
TRBJ1-2	-	TRBV5-6	-	CASSLAGGYYGYTF	TGTGCCAGCAGCTTGGCGGGGGGATACTATGGCTACACCTTC
TRBJ2-1	-	TRBV6-5	-	CASSGRQNSYNEQFF	TGTGCCAGCAGCGGTCGACAGAACTCCTACAATGAGCAGTTCTTC
TRBJ2-7	-	TRBV2	-	CASSPQGGYEQYF	TGTGCCAGCAGTCCACAAGGGGGATACGAGCAGTACTTC
TRBJ1-2	-	TRBV5-6	-	CASSFYQGEGYTF	TGTGCCAGCAGCTTTTACCAGGGAGAGGGCTACACCTTC
TRBJ1-4	-	TRBV5-1	-	CASSLVVGDEKLFF	TGCGCCAGCAGCTTGGTTGTGGGGGATGAAAAACTGTTTTTT
TRBJ2-2	-	TRBV7-6	-	CASSFAGVGELFF	TGTGCCAGCAGCTTTGCCGGGGTGGGGGAGCTGTTTTTT
TRBJ2-1	-	TRBV27	-	CASRAGAGNEQFF	TGTGCCAGCAGGGCAGGGGCGGGCAATGAGCAGTTCTTC
TRBJ1-5	-	TRBV19	-	CASSMAGLGRSNQPQHF	TGTGCCAGTAGTATGGCCGGACTTGGGAGAAGCAATCAGCCCCAGCATTTT
TRBJ2-3	-	TRBV19	once	CASRTDPSTDTQYF	TGTGCCAGTCGGACAGACCCTAGCACAGATACGCAGTATTTT
TRBJ1-2	-	TRBV7-2	-	CASSLAGSLYGYTF	TGTGCCAGCAGCTTAGCAGGGAGTCTCTATGGCTACACCTTC
TRBJ1-1	-	TRBV4-1	-	CASSLDSLNTEAFF	TGCGCCAGCAGCCTAGACAGCCTGAACACTGAAGCTTTCTTT
TRBJ1-1	-	TRBV30	-	CAWSVYIPGKRGTEAFF	TGTGCCTGGAGTGTATATATCCCGGGAAAACGGGGCACTGAAGCTTTCTTT
TRBJ1-2	-	TRBV19	-	CASRENYGYTF	TGTGCCAGCAGGGAAAACTATGGCTACACCTTC
TRBJ1-5	-	TRBV19	few	CASSLRERSGDQPQHF	TGTGCCAGTAGTCTAAGGGAGAGGTCAGGGGATCAGCCCCAGCATTTT
TRBJ1-3	-	TRBV6-1	once	CASSEFRGNGNTIYF	TGTGCCAGCAGTGAATTTCGGGGGAACGGAAACACCATATATTTT
TRBJ2-7	TRBD1	TRBV10-1	few	CASAITGGYEQYF	TGCGCCAGCGCCATCACAGGGGGCTACGAGCAGTACTTC
TRBJ1-1	TRBD1	TRBV24-1	-	CATPDRESNTEAFF	TGTGCCACCCCCGACAGGGAAAGTAACACTGAAGCTTTCTTT
TRBJ1-2	TRBD1	TRBV6-5	-	CASSYGSGGHYGYTF	TGTGCCAGCAGTTACGGGTCAGGGGGTCACTATGGCTACACCTTC
TRBJ2-6	-	TRBV14	-	CASSPPTRVGANVLTF	TGTGCCAGCAGCCCCCCAACGAGGGTAGGGGCCAACGTCCTGACTTTC
TRBJ2-4	-	TRBV4-1	-	CASSHVGDIQYF	TGCGCCAGCAGCCATGTGGGAGACATTCAGTACTTC
TRBJ1-4	-	TRBV4-2	once	CASSQAGQWEKLFF	TGTGCCAGCAGCCAGGCTGGTCAATGGGAAAAACTGTTTTTT
TRBJ1-1	-	TRBV5-6	-	CASSSLFGGIYTEAFF	TGTGCCAGCAGCTCCCTTTTCGGGGGAATCTACACTGAAGCTTTCTTT
TRBJ1-5	TRBD1	TRBV18	-	CASSSGQGPNQPQHF	TGTGCCAGCTCATCGGGACAGGGACCTAATCAGCCCCAGCATTTT
TRBJ2-7	-	TRBV19	-	CASSMRVSSYEQYF	TGTGCCAGTAGTATGAGGGTAAGCTCCTACGAGCAGTACTTC
TRBJ2-7	TRBD1	TRBV6-5	-	CASSYVGTGEFYEQYF	TGTGCCAGCAGTTACGTCGGGACAGGGGAATTCTACGAGCAGTACTTC
TRBJ2-7	-	TRBV12-3/TRBV12-4	-	CASSRGPYEQYF	TGTGCCAGCAGCCGGGGGCCCTACGAGCAGTACTTC
TRBJ1-5	TRBD1	TRBV10-2	-	CASADLRGQGINQPQHF	TGCGCCAGCGCCGACCTCCGGGGACAGGGGATCAATCAGCCCCAGCATTTT
TRBJ1-5	TRBD1	TRBV4-2	-	CASSARQGADQPQHF	TGTGCCAGCAGCGCACGACAGGGGGCAGATCAGCCCCAGCATTTT
TRBJ1-1	-	TRBV7-9	-	CASSWTASTEAFF	TGTGCCAGCAGCTGGACAGCATCGACTGAAGCTTTCTTT
TRBJ1-4	TRBD1	TRBV11-2	few	CASSPGQGYNEKLFF	TGTGCCAGCAGCCCCGGACAGGGGTATAATGAAAAACTGTTTTTT
TRBJ2-2	-	TRBV12-3/TRBV12-4	-	CASSFGSIGELFF	TGTGCCAGCAGTTTCGGTAGCATCGGGGAGCTGTTTTTT
TRBJ1-1	-	TRBV2	-	CASSKTANTEAFF	TGTGCCAGCAGTAAAACGGCGAACACTGAAGCTTTCTTT
TRBJ1-1	-	TRBV7-8	-	CASSLVGLNTEAFF	TGTGCCAGCAGCTTGGTAGGGCTGAACACTGAAGCTTTCTTT
TRBJ2-7	-	TRBV30	once	CAWSDSLEQYF	TGTGCCTGGAGTGATAGCCTCGAGCAGTACTTC
TRBJ1-5	-	TRBV11-2	-	CASSLDGFQPQHF	TGTGCCAGCAGCTTAGATGGTTTTCAGCCCCAGCATTTT
TRBJ1-1	-	TRBV6-6	-	CASSPPRGGWVNTEAFF	TGTGCCAGCAGTCCGCCTAGAGGGGGGTGGGTAAACACTGAAGCTTTCTTT
TRBJ1-5	TRBD1	TRBV19	-	CASSMTGAWSQPQHF	TGTGCCAGTAGTATGACAGGGGCGTGGAGTCAGCCCCAGCATTTT
TRBJ1-4	TRBD1	TRBV18	-	CASSPPDRGHEKLFF	TGTGCCAGCTCACCACCGGACAGGGGGCATGAAAAACTGTTTTTT
TRBJ1-5	-	TRBV5-8	few	CASSLVMWGQPQHF	TGTGCCAGCAGCTTGGTGATGTGGGGTCAGCCCCAGCATTTT
TRBJ1-2	-	TRBV30	-	CAWSHSGGVRGYTF	TGTGCCTGGAGCCACTCGGGGGGAGTAAGGGGCTACACCTTC
TRBJ1-5	-	TRBV6-5	-	CASSNQRDHGRPQHF	TGTGCCAGCAGTAACCAACGGGACCACGGTAGGCCCCAGCATTTT
TRBJ2-6	TRBD1	TRBV18	-	CASSPIGSTGKGSGANVLTF	TGTGCCAGCTCACCAATCGGATCGACAGGGAAGGGCTCTGGGGCCAACGTCCTGACTTTC
TRBJ1-2	-	TRBV30	-	CAWSARGGLDGYTF	TGTGCCTGGAGTGCTCGGGGGGGGCTTGATGGCTACACCTTC
TRBJ2-7	-	TRBV7-9	-	CASSRQNRVYEQYF	TGTGCCAGCAGCCGCCAAAACAGGGTCTACGAGCAGTACTTC
TRBJ1-4	-	TRBV10-2	once	CASSPTGISRKLFF	TGCGCCAGCTCCCCCACAGGGATTTCGAGAAAACTGTTTTTT
TRBJ1-3	-	TRBV30	-	CAWSVRGRSGNTIYF	TGTGCCTGGAGTGTACGTGGGCGCTCTGGAAACACCATATATTTT
TRBJ1-2	-	TRBV27	-	CASTRGRAYGYTF	TGTGCCAGCACACGCGGCAGGGCCTATGGCTACACCTTC
TRBJ2-7	TRBD1	TRBV19	-	CASNEGQGSSSYEQYF	TGTGCCAGCAACGAAGGACAGGGCAGTAGCTCCTACGAGCAGTACTTC
TRBJ2-7	-	TRBV18	-	CASSPRAQPSYEQYF	TGTGCCAGCTCACCCAGGGCGCAGCCCTCCTACGAGCAGTACTTC
TRBJ2-7	TRBD2	TRBV3-1/TRBV3-2	-	CASSTAGGESYEQYF	TGTGCCAGCAGCACGGCGGGGGGCGAGTCCTACGAGCAGTACTTC
TRBJ1-2	-	TRBV10-1	-	CASSDSGQGYTF	TGCGCCAGCAGTGATTCGGGGCAAGGCTACACCTTC
TRBJ1-5	TRBD1	TRBV19	-	CASSPRQGNQPQHF	TGTGCCAGTAGTCCCAGACAGGGAAATCAGCCCCAGCATTTT
TRBJ1-2	-	TRBV19	-	CASSLDSGLFYGYTF	TGTGCCAGTAGTTTAGACTCGGGACTATTCTATGGCTACACCTTC
TRBJ2-1	-	TRBV5-1	once	CASSSGTPGVGEQFF	TGCGCCAGCAGCTCAGGGACCCCTGGGGTGGGTGAGCAGTTCTTC